The 27 T cell receptor beta chains below all came from one sample that was sequenced in a study of shared clonotypes between healthy human individuals. This table comes from immunoSEQ multiplex PCR, and its TCRdb copy is limited to in-frame clones, with some not included. Here the sample spans about 2.3 million clones, 92% being singletons. The sample comprised naive CD4+ T cells from PBMCs. The subset: CD45RA+ positively selected. The receptors were sampled from a man aged 18 to 30 in good health. Some clones in this sample may be carry-over from other donors' samples.

The gene calls are TRBV5-5 and TRBJ1-5; TRBD1 matches 7 bases. The CDR3 has 15 residues. Trimming at V came to 4 bases and at J to 3 bases, leaving 7 bases not matched to a gene. Looked up from germline, CDR1 is SGHKS and CDR2 is YYEKEE (reference sequence). DNA for the CDR3: TGTGCCAGCAGCCCGAACAGGGGCGACAATCAGCCCCAGCATTTT. It translates to CASSPNRGDNQPQHF.

This clone has a single count. This rearrangement joins TRBV9 to TRBJ2-3; weak D call: TRBD2 (6 bases). Germline CDR1 reads SGDLS; CDR2 reads YYNGEE. V lost 3 bases to trimming and J lost 5 bases, with 10 bases between them. The CDR3 runs 13 residues. The CDR3 DNA follows: TGTGCCAGCAGCGGGACGGGACTAGATACGCAGTATTTT. Translating it yields CASSGTGLDTQYF.

This clone has just one count. The CDR3 region has the DNA TGCGCCAGCACCCTAGGGGCGGCGCGCGATGGAGATACGCAGTATTTT. Its translation: CASTLGAARDGDTQYF. The chain carries TRBV4-1 and TRBJ2-3, with D possibly being TRBD1 (5 bases). Germline V lookup: CDR1 MGHRA, CDR2 YSYEKL. V was shortened by 7 bases and J by 5 bases, with 22 bases between the two germline ends. This CDR3 has 16 amino acids.

The CDR3 sequence: CASSVASTGTGELFF. The CDR3 coding sequence is TGTGCCAGCAGCGTAGCTAGTACTGGCACCGGGGAGCTGTTTTTT. The chain is built from TRBV9 and TRBJ2-2; unclear D gene. The CDR3 is 15 amino acids. Trimming removed 0 bases from V and 4 bases from J, with 10 bases in between. Germline loops: CDR1 SGDLS, CDR2 YYNGEE.

Note on this clone: This CDR3 is also generated by other DNA sequences in the sample. CDR3 DNA: TGTGCCAGCTCACCTTTGGCAGGGAACAATGAGCAGTTCTTC. Translation: CASSPLAGNNEQFF. V and J are TRBV18 and TRBJ2-1; D is possibly TRBD1 (5 bases). Deletions cut 3 bases from V and 5 bases from J, with 11 bases between. The CDR3 has 14 amino acids. Per germline, CDR1 KGHSH and CDR2 LQKENI.

This clone was observed once. The gene calls are TRBV10-3 and TRBJ1-1; D unresolved. V lost 4 bases and J lost 3, with 18 bases in between. The CDR3 totals 16 residues. Germline V gives CDR1 ENHRY, CDR2 SYGVKD. CDR3 region: CAISGFRSQRDTEAFF. The CDR3 coding sequence is TGTGCCATCAGTGGTTTCAGGAGTCAGCGGGACACTGAAGCTTTCTTT.

The chain combines TRBV5-1 with TRBJ1-1, with TRBD1 matching over 9 bases. V shed 8 bases, J shed 5 bases, and the junction held 7 bases outside the gene matches. This CDR3 is built from 13 residues. In germline, CDR1 is SGHRS, CDR2 YFSETQ. The DNA of the CDR3 is TGCGCCAGTACGAGGGACAGGGAGACTGAAGCTTTCTTT. It yields the protein CASTRDRETEAFF.

In this sample, this clone turned up once. The V and J genes are TRBV18 and TRBJ2-3; 9 nucleotides agree with TRBD2. The germline V gene encodes CDR1 KGHSH and CDR2 LQKENI. This CDR3 has 14 amino acids. Germline trimming cut 1 base from V and 5 bases from J; bases unmatched to any gene: 1. The CDR3 spells CASSPRTSEDTQYF. The CDR3, as DNA: TGTGCCAGCTCACCACGGACTAGCGAAGATACGCAGTATTTT. The variable domain in full, with the rest retrieved from reference TRBV18 and TRBJ2-3, is NAGVMQNPRHLVRRRGQEARLRCSPMKGHSHVYWYRQLPEEGLKFMVYLQKENIIDESGMPKERFSAEFPKEGPSILRIQQVVRGDSAAYFCASSPRTSEDTQYFGPGTRLTVL.

A note on this clone: This sample includes further DNA sequences coding for the same CDR3. The chain is built from TRBV29-1 and TRBJ1-2; 8 bases are shared with TRBD1. J was trimmed by 2 bases and V by 5 bases; bases with no gene match: 4. The CDR3 has 13 residues. The germline V gene encodes CDR1 SQVTM and CDR2 ANQGSEA. The CDR3: CSVRTGPNYGYTF. As DNA, the CDR3 is TGCAGCGTTAGGACAGGGCCCAACTATGGCTACACCTTC.

V and J are TRBV7-2 and TRBJ2-3; D uncertain. Germline-derived CDR1 and CDR2 are SGHTA and FQGNSA. CDR3 size: 14 residues. Trimming removed 6 bases at V and 0 bases at J, with 10 bases between. DNA of the CDR3: TGTGCCAGCAGACGGAGAGGTAGCACAGATACGCAGTATTTT. Protein sequence: CASRRRGSTDTQYF.

This clone showed up many times. V gene TRBV13 combines with J gene TRBJ2-1, with 12 positions matching TRBD2. CDR1 is PRHDT and CDR2 is FYEKMQ in the germline V gene (reference sequence). With 5 bases clipped from V and 0 bases from J, the junction kept 20 bases outside the gene matches. This CDR3 comprises 22 residues. CDR3 bases: TGTGCCAGCAGCCTGATCCGAGACCCCGGGACTAGCGGGCTCAGCTCCTACAATGAGCAGTTCTTC. Residues: CASSLIRDPGTSGLSSYNEQFF. The whole variable domain, remainder taken from reference TRBV13 and TRBJ2-1, is AAGVIQSPRHLIKEKRETATLKCYPIPRHDTVYWYQQGPGQDPQFLISFYEKMQSDKGSIPDRFSAQQFSDYHSELNMSSLELGDSALYFCASSLIRDPGTSGLSSYNEQFFGPGTRLTVL.

CDR3 protein: CASSSGTGSGNQPQHF. The CDR3 DNA is TGTGCCAGCAGTTCCGGGACAGGGAGTGGCAATCAGCCCCAGCATTTT. The chain has TRBV28 and TRBJ1-5; 9 bases line up with TRBD1. V lost 4 bases to trimming and J lost 2 bases; unmatched junction nucleotides: 6. Germline loops: CDR1 MDHEN, CDR2 SYDVKM. The CDR3 contains 16 residues.

V and J are TRBV19 and TRBJ2-7; 14 bases map to TRBD2. CDR3 length: 15 amino acids. CDR1 is LNHDA, CDR2 SQIVND, per germline (reference sequence). J was trimmed by 3 bases and V by 5 bases; bases with no gene match: 3. CDR3 nucleotides: TGTGCCAGTAGTCGACTAGCGGGAGGGCTCTACGAGCAGTACTTC. Amino acids: CASSRLAGGLYEQYF. Using reference TRBV19 and TRBJ2-7 for the parts outside the CDR3, the full variable domain is DGGITQSPKYLFRKEGQNVTLSCEQNLNHDAMYWYRQDPGQGLRLIYYSQIVNDFQKGDIAEGYSVSREKKESFPLTVTSAQKNPTAFYLCASSRLAGGLYEQYFGPGTRLTVT.

The V call is TRBV12-2, the J call TRBJ2-7; the DNA was not used to check the table's D call, TRBD2. TRBV12-2 corresponds to a pseudogene. The CDR3 spans 15 residues. The CDR3 DNA reads as TGTGCAAGTGCTTCGGCGGGACTAGTTTTACGCGAGCAGTACTTC. It yields the protein CASASAGLVLREQYF.

CDR3 nucleotides: TGCAGTGCTACCTGGGGTGGGGAACTGTTTTTT. As protein: CSATWGGELFF. The J gene is TRBJ1-4, the V gene TRBV20-1; D not resolved. The CDR3 loop spans 11 amino acids. The germline CDR1 and CDR2 sequences are DFQATT and SNEGSKA (reference sequence). V was cut by 4 bases and J by 12 bases, with 12 bases left in between.

The V gene is TRBV9, the J gene TRBJ2-7; tentative D call: TRBD2 (6 bases). Trimming took off 1 base at V and 6 bases at J, with 11 bases between the two ends. CDR3 length: 13 amino acids. Germline V gives CDR1 SGDLS, CDR2 YYNGEE. Written as DNA, the CDR3 is TGTGCCAGCAGCGTAAACCCGGGAGCCGAGCAGTACTTC. Its protein is CASSVNPGAEQYF.

This sequence joins TRBV9 and TRBJ1-3; D call uncertain. The germline V gene encodes CDR1 SGDLS and CDR2 YYNGEE. The CDR3 loop spans 14 amino acids. Trimming removed 0 bases from V and 6 bases from J, with 10 bases in between. The CDR3: CASSVDPLANTIYF. CDR3 nucleotides: TGTGCCAGCAGCGTAGACCCGTTGGCAAACACCATATATTTT. Full variable domain (remainder filled in from reference TRBV9 and TRBJ1-3): DSGVTQTPKHLITATGQRVTLRCSPRSGDLSVYWYQQSLDQGLQFLIQYYNGEERAKGNILERFSAQQFPDLHSELNLSSLELGDSALYFCASSVDPLANTIYFGEGSWLTVV.

In this sample, this clone turned up once. The V and J genes are TRBV11-1 and TRBJ2-5; 8 bases are shared with TRBD2. TRBJ2-7 matches the DNA end more closely, so the J call is doubtful. This CDR3 has 14 residues. Germline V gives CDR1 SGHAT, CDR2 FQDESV (reference sequence). The CDR3 DNA reads as TGTGCCAGCAGCACGGGGACTAGTGGTCGCGAGCAGTACTTC. Amino acids: CASSTGTSGREQYF.

J is TRBJ2-7 and V is TRBV5-1; tentatively, D is TRBD1 or TRBD2 (5 bases each). Germline-derived CDR1 and CDR2 are SGHRS and YFSETQ. V lost 1 base to trimming and J lost 2 bases, with 16 bases between them. This CDR3 has 16 residues. CDR3 region: CASSLLPPEGTYEQYF. CDR3 DNA sequence: TGCGCCAGCAGCTTGTTGCCCCCCGAGGGGACCTACGAGCAGTACTTC. The full variable domain, completed using reference TRBV5-1 and TRBJ2-7, is KAGVTQTPRYLIKTRGQQVTLSCSPISGHRSVSWYQQTPGQGLQFLFEYFSETQRNKGNFPGRFSGRQFSNSRSEMNVSTLELGDSALYLCASSLLPPEGTYEQYFGPGTRLTVT.

CDR3 sequence: CASSSTPRRRHNEQFF. The CDR3 DNA reads TGTGCCAGCAGCTCTACTCCCCGTCGAAGGCACAATGAGCAGTTCTTC. This chain uses TRBV28 with TRBJ2-1; D gene ambiguous. Between the trimmed V and J ends, which lost 6 bases and 5 bases, there was a span of 20 bases. Per the germline V gene, CDR1 is MDHEN and CDR2 is SYDVKM. The CDR3 runs to 16 residues.

This sequence joins TRBV5-1 and TRBJ2-1; D may be TRBD1 (7 bases). The V end was cut by 0 bases, the J end by 4 bases, with 17 bases between. Germline CDR1 is SGHRS and CDR2 is YFSETQ. The CDR3 contains 17 residues. The DNA for the CDR3 is TGCGCCAGCAGCTTGGCGAGGGCGGGACAGAGATACAATGAGCAGTTCTTC. It is translated as CASSLARAGQRYNEQFF.

In this sample, this clone turned up once. V and J are TRBV7-2 and TRBJ1-5, with D uncertain. Germline CDR1 SGHTA, CDR2 FQGNSA. There are 12 residues in the CDR3. The V end was cut by 7 bases, the J end by 6 bases, with 10 bases between. The CDR3 is CASTTGGQPQHF. The CDR3 nucleotides read TGTGCCAGCACCACGGGAGGTCAGCCCCAGCATTTT.

The chain couples TRBV28 to TRBJ2-1; no clear D gene. Germline V gives CDR1 MDHEN, CDR2 SYDVKM. The V and J ends lost 2 bases and 2 bases respectively, with 10 bases between them. This CDR3 contains 15 residues. The CDR3 sequence is CASSLPLRTYNEQFF. The CDR3 bases are TGTGCCAGCAGTTTACCCCTGAGGACCTACAATGAGCAGTTCTTC.

The rearrangement links TRBV7-2 to TRBJ2-5, with a tentative D call TRBD2 (5 bases). This CDR3 is built from 14 residues. The germline V gene encodes CDR1 SGHTA and CDR2 FQGNSA. Deletions cut 0 bases from V and 6 bases from J, with 11 bases between. CDR3 residues: CASSLAGVVKTQYF. CDR3 coding DNA: TGTGCCAGCAGCTTAGCGGGAGTAGTGAAGACCCAGTACTTC.

The chain combines TRBV6-1 with TRBJ1-2; a possible D gene is TRBD1 (6 bases). The V gene's germline CDR1 is MNHNS and CDR2 SASEGT. V dropped 8 bases and J dropped 7 bases, with 23 bases sitting between them. This CDR3 has 15 residues. The CDR3 nucleotides are TGTGCCAGCCAGGACCCCGGGGGCGCGGTAACTGGCTACACCTTC. It specifies CASQDPGGAVTGYTF.

The rearrangement links TRBV27 to TRBJ1-1, with 7 nucleotides matching TRBD1. J gave up 7 bases and V 6 bases, and 11 bases lay outside the gene matches. The CDR3 has 14 residues. Germline CDR1 reads MNHEY; CDR2 reads SMNVEV (reference sequence). The CDR3 coding sequence is TGTGCCAGCAGGCCAGGGGGTTTTTGGGTTGAAGCTTTCTTT. It yields the protein CASRPGGFWVEAFF.

The rearrangement joins TRBV6-5 to TRBJ2-1; 14 positions agree with TRBD2. Germline V gene data show CDR1 as MNHEY and CDR2 as SVGAGI. There are 14 residues in the CDR3. V lost 6 bases to trimming and J lost 9 bases; unmatched junction nucleotides: 4. Written as DNA, the CDR3 is TGTGCCAGCAGAGGGACTAGCGGGAGCGGTGAGCAGTTCTTC. Residues: CASRGTSGSGEQFF.